This record concerns one TCR beta chain sequence. Its antigen remains undetermined. No base quality values were provided; no much bigger clone lies one nucleotide off. This entry belongs to a study of blood T cell repertoires in COVID-19 (dated by TCRdb to about 2020). Some background on the complete study: Samples from collaborators originated in the United States, Italy and Spain and spanned both the acute and convalescent phases of COVID-19. The material from the prospective study consisted of cDNA or gDNA derived from T cells, B-cell-depleted T cells, or PBMCs. The repertoires were made available in a free public database intended to serve as a resource for research on the immune response to SARS-CoV-2. Where HLA class I and class II types were available, the types were taken from metadata supplied by the sample provider, not from assay-based typing. Samples were obtained from the ongoing ImmuneRACE study (first 160 participants) and from 1,254 subjects provided by 6 global collaborators. Subjects who had been exposed to COVID-19, were actively infected with it, or had recovered from it provided the deeply sampled blood TCRbeta repertoires that made up the dataset. Nearly every sample came with metadata listing a de-identified subject ID, COVID-19 status, age in years and sex.

The germline V gene gives CDR1 as MDHEN and CDR2 as SYDVKM. Trimming leaves V shorter by 3 bases and J shorter by 0 bases, with the junction holding 4 bases beyond the gene matches. Taken from cysteine to phenylalanine, the CDR3 has 15 residues. The entry retains the CDR3 DNA only, 45 bases that are in frame from base 1. The immunoSEQ Assay, a bias-controlled multiplex PCR, was used to amplify TCRbeta CDR3 regions from genomic DNA. On the authors' methods: The number of nucleated cells in each sample was estimated from the amplification of reference gene primers within the assay. To quantify the absolute abundance of each unique TCRbeta CDR3 rearrangement, sequence reads were collapsed and filtered. For each sample, productive Simpson clonality was calculated by taking the square root of Simpson's diversity index across productive rearrangements. Held by TCRdb, this immuneACCESS table contains in-frame sequences only and omits some clones. Under half of the omission traces to an unresolved V gene where checked; the cause of the rest is unknown. The V and J calls and clone size were taken over from that table, and D and trimming were inferred from the DNA. The sample includes 98,000 or so clones, with about 89% observed a single time. Of the sample, roughly 4.6% is held by the ten largest clones.

Study-level results and caveats: How much clinical and demographic metadata was included differed by source and by participant, and the metadata was provided uncurated.

Collaborating institutions collected whole blood in K2EDTA tubes following their own protocols. For TCRbeta analysis, collaborators shipped samples as frozen whole blood, isolated PBMCs, or DNA extracted from either of those sample types. The V and J segments used are TRBV28 and TRBJ1-1; 7 central bases correspond to TRBD1. The sequence was collected from a human donor in a cohort sampled during active COVID-19. Source material: peripheral blood. The base sequence is TGTGCCAGCAGTTTCGCGGACAGGATGAACACTGAAGCTTTCTTT. This is translated as CASSFADRMNTEAFF.